A single T cell receptor beta chain is shown here with its context. What it binds is unknown. The sample contains more than one DNA sequence encoding this CDR3. The data are from a study of shared clonotypes between healthy human individuals. Study background: Donors, aged 18 to 49, were two women and three men. Study-wide findings and caveats: Clonotypes shared by all four sorted-subset donors had higher generation probabilities than non-shared clonotypes.

Assay used: immunoSEQ multiplex PCR; TCRdb lists only in-frame clones, some missing. The data contain 1,500,000 or so clones, approximately 96% of them singletons. CDR1 and CDR2 from the germline V gene are WNHNN and SYGVQD (reference sequence). The V segment lost 4 bases and the J segment 5 bases; nucleotides outside the gene matches: 6. The CDR3 spans 17 residues. CD4+ cells underwent separation, giving CD45RA+ naive and CD45RA-negative memory subsets. The sample was naive CD4+ T cells sorted from blood. Subset noted: CD45RA+ positively selected. This sequence originates from a man aged 30 to 45 in good health. The chain combines TRBV10-1 with TRBJ2-2, with 14 bases that match TRBD2. The CDR3 DNA sequence: TGCGCCAGCAGTGGACTAGCGGGAGGGCCAGAAACCGGGGAGCTGTTTTTT. Translated: CASSGLAGGPETGELFF.